This T cell receptor (beta chain) was identified during a study of cytomegalovirus exposure and HLA in healthy donors. The wider study: Drawn from HLA-typed donors, tens of millions of unique TCRs were held in an early data release. In terms of ancestry, the Caucasian-associated cluster contained 80% to 90% of the 398 genotyped donors. Overall study findings and caveats: A likely sequencing artifact accounted for one observed cluster of highly shared sequence variants. Common viral pathogens were later found to be apparently linked to several of the most significant clusters.

The germline gives CDR1 MGHRA, CDR2 YSYEKL. The CDR3 spans 19 residues. Unmatched junction bases numbered 15, after V lost 4 bases and J lost 0 bases. On this clone: Its antigen is unidentified.

The study ran its PCR with 60 Vbeta and 13 Jbeta primers. The method was immunoSEQ multiplex PCR; TCRdb's version includes in-frame clones alone and lacks a portion of them. The sample carries approximately 150,000 clones, 80% recorded once. The rearrangement links TRBV4-1 to TRBJ1-3, with TRBD1 matching 7 bases. The origin of this receptor is a woman aged 40-49 years in good health and CMV-seronegative. The sequencing input was PBMCs. CDR3 sequence (DNA): TGCGCCAGCAGCCTAAAAATCCTTTCTGACAGGGCCTCTGGAAACACCATATATTTT. Its protein product is CASSLKILSDRASGNTIYF.